This is a list of T cell receptor beta chains from one sample in a study of CD8 T cells in Susac syndrome. TCRdb recomputed calls from the immunoSEQ multiplex PCR reads with MiXCR, one row per CDR3 protein. The table lists roughly 130,000 distinct CDR3 sequences, around 94% of them singletons, with 0.095% to 0.15% in the top ten. Material for sequencing was CD4+ T cells from PBMCs. The source is a human donor with multiple sclerosis. Each CDR3 is given with its conserved first and last residue.

>TRBV3-1|TRBJ1-5
CASSQGGGNNQPQHF
>TRBV7-8|TRBJ1-1
CASSLAHRGSTEAFF
>TRBV7-2|TRBJ2-4
CASSPLSFAKNIQYF
>TRBV9|TRBJ2-2
CASSPRTGANTGELFF
>TRBV9|TRBJ2-5
CASSRGREETQYF
>TRBV3-1|TRBJ1-3
CASSQVSSGNTIYF
>TRBV18|TRBJ2-7
CASSPPGQGLYEQYF
>TRBV7-9|TRBJ1-1
CASSLRAGTQGNTEAFF
>TRBV30|TRBJ2-7
CAWSGLRPGQLDEQYF
>TRBV7-9|TRBJ2-5
CASSQAQGAGETQYF
>TRBV30|TRBJ1-1
CAWSSGANTEAFF
>TRBV7-2|TRBJ2-5
CASSLVRTGKYRETQYF
>TRBV7-2|TRBJ2-1
CASSVHSSGGYNEQFF
>TRBV2|TRBJ2-2
CASIRQGAGTGELFF
>TRBV6-1|TRBJ2-7
CASSEAQRERAF
>TRBV9|TRBJ1-2
CASSVALGDGYTF
>TRBV5-1|TRBJ2-5
CASSSLQGTPHHF
>TRBV5-4|TRBJ1-1
CASSLWGQWNTEAFF
>TRBV20-1|TRBJ2-4
CSARTGGDIQYF
>TRBV10-3|TRBJ2-7
CAISAGGSSYEQYF
>TRBV4-2|TRBJ2-7
CASSQPEGQAGSYEQYF
>TRBV7-2|TRBJ1-5
CASSLGAQGARQPQHF
>TRBV30|TRBJ1-1
CAWSAGANTEAFF
>TRBV30|TRBJ2-7
CAWSKSSYEQYF
>TRBV6-5|TRBJ2-4
CASSSGLAKNIQYF
>TRBV30|TRBJ1-1
CAWSTGSDTEAFF
>TRBV20-1|TRBJ2-4
CSAGVPSGSVGQYF
>TRBV19|TRBJ2-6
CASSIDSGAGANVLTF
>TRBV19|TRBJ2-5
CASSIGMRETQYF
>TRBV30|TRBJ1-1
CAWGTQGDTEAFF
>TRBV19|TRBJ1-1
CASSLQGLPMNTEAFF
>TRBV6-1|TRBJ2-3
CASSEPPGRYTDTQYF
>TRBV12-3/TRBV12-4|TRBJ2-2
CASSLTVFTGELFF
>TRBV7-9|TRBJ2-7
CASSLSGTGSYEQYF
>TRBV6-5|TRBJ2-2
CASSPSGYTGELFF
>TRBV3-1|TRBJ2-3
CASSQDLQGTDTQYF
>TRBV7-9|TRBJ1-3
CEVADRDSGNTIYF
>TRBV30|TRBJ1-2
CAWTPRGGNYGYTF
>TRBV12-3/TRBV12-4|TRBJ1-1
CASSWVAVNTEAFF
>TRBV12-3/TRBV12-4|TRBJ2-2
CASSSGTTFRSGTLFF
>TRBV19|TRBJ1-1
CASSTVQDGNTEAFF
>TRBV6-4|TRBJ2-7
CASSERTGGGEQYF
>TRBV30|TRBJ1-1
CAWQDSPNTEAFF
>TRBV9|TRBJ1-1
CASRRGQGIEPAFF
>TRBV29-1|TRBJ2-7
CSVATGTGGIYEQYF
>TRBV12-3/TRBV12-4|TRBJ2-7
CASSAGASSYEQYF
>TRBV7-2|TRBJ2-5
CASSFTGEETQYF
>TRBV4-2|TRBJ2-2
CASSRTGKAGELFF
>TRBV7-9|TRBJ1-2
CASSSTVPRSGYTF
>TRBV6-2/TRBV6-3|TRBJ2-7
CASSNRGYGYEQYF
>TRBV12-3/TRBV12-4|TRBJ2-1
CASSFLASLYNEQFF
>TRBV7-2|TRBJ1-1
CASSPRQGFTTEAFF
>TRBV6-5|TRBJ1-2
CASSIEGGPYGYTF
>TRBV7-9|TRBJ2-7
CAAGGLYEQYF
>TRBV3-1|TRBJ2-7
CASSQRSVLGTAGSSEQYF